Shown below are 4 T cell receptor beta chains from a single sample sequenced in a study of regulatory T cells in long-lasting Graves disease. As to time point: persistent/refractory GD, antithyroid drugs over 5 years with positive TRAb. PBMC-derived RNA was used for the TCR library. Library construction for TCR beta used iRepertoire HTBI primers and Arm-PCR of CDR3 regions. Each CDR3 protein is one row after TCRdb ran MiXCR on the multiplex PCR reads. The repertoire has 350,000 to 450,000 distinct CDR3 sequences, less than 25% of them found once; the top ten carry less than 25%. This specimen consisted of peripheral blood mononuclear cells (PBMCs), obtained when the disease was refractory, from a patient treated with antithyroid drugs. The receptor set was obtained from a female donor with Graves disease.

This rearrangement joins TRBV4-1 to TRBJ2-7; weak D call: TRBD1 (6 bases). The CDR3 is 15 amino acids. In germline, CDR1 is MGHRA, CDR2 YSYEKL. With 1 base removed from V and 2 bases from J, the gap between germline ends came to 12 bases. The CDR3 protein is CASSQGGGPTYEQYF. Here the CDR3 DNA reads TGCGCCAGCAGCCAAGGAGGGGGACCCACCTACGAGCAGTACTTC.

This clonotype was recorded many times. The CDR3 spells CASSPPTSGKSYEQYF. Here the CDR3 DNA reads TGTGCCAGCAGCCCCCCAACTAGCGGGAAGTCCTACGAGCAGTACTTC. V usage is TRBV11-2 and J usage is TRBJ2-7; the match to TRBD2 covers 10 bases. The J segment lost 1 base and the V segment lost 5 bases, leaving 8 bases of the junction unmatched. This CDR3 is built from 16 residues. Germline V gene lookup returns CDR1 SGHAT and CDR2 FQNNGV.

This clonotype was seen ten or more times. The chain is built from TRBV6-1 and TRBJ1-2; D is perhaps TRBD1 (6 bases). Trimming took 6 bases from V and 10 from J, leaving 12 bases between them. Germline loops: CDR1 MNHNS, CDR2 SASEGT. This CDR3 has 11 amino acids. CDR3 protein: CASSPDSYYTF. CDR3 in DNA: TGTGCCAGCAGCCCGGACAGCTACTACACCTTC.

This clonotype appeared a few times. CDR3 amino acids: CASSLGEPGTTSYEQYF. The DNA of the CDR3 is TGTGCCAGCAGCTTAGGTGAACCCGGGACTACTTCCTACGAGCAGTACTTC. The chain employs TRBV7-6 and TRBJ2-7; 7 bases are shared with TRBD2. The CDR3 runs to 17 residues. Germline CDR1 and CDR2: SGHVS and FNYEAQ. Trimming removed 1 base from V and 1 base from J; junction bases left unmatched: 10.